This TCR beta chain was retrieved from a study of blood T cell dynamics during melanoma immunotherapy (TCRdb year 2020). About the study as a whole: Patients with metastatic melanoma were treated with first-line pembrolizumab or nivolumab plus ipilimumab as standard of care in the United Kingdom. Peripheral T cell receptor repertoires of metastatic melanoma patients were profiled before and after one cycle of checkpoint inhibitor therapy to find early correlates of response. A training cohort was formed from consecutive patients, and a further independent group of patients from the same centre was pooled into an external validation set. Results the study describes overall, beyond this receptor: Whether the T cell clones behind the repertoire changes were melanoma-specific or instead reflected general immune activation was something the study could not determine. The relatively small sample size was acknowledged as something that could potentially limit how far the results can be generalized. A bifurcated reorganization of the PBMC repertoire at W3, with increased clonality or increased diversity, was observed in patients who later achieved disease control, unlike in progressors.

The time point tag for this specimen amounts to: week 3, after first cycle of checkpoint inhibitor. Blood samples were collected before treatment (T0) and at week 3 (W3), after the first cycle of checkpoint blockade. Except for a couple of patients with rapid clinical progression, response was assessed 12 weeks after the first infusion by RECIST 1.1; disease control meant complete response, partial response or stable disease. Any patient who had received prior systemic cancer treatment, was on concomitant immunosuppressant therapy or had synchronous other active malignancies was excluded. Both bulk PBMC and plasma cell-free DNA were sequenced for TCR beta so that circulating cells and T cell turnover could be tracked. PBMC were isolated from blood with Lymphoprep and SepMate tubes, followed by red cell lysis. QIAamp DNA Blood Mini kits were used to extract DNA from both PBMC and sorted T cell subsets.

As regards this clone: Its antigen remains undetermined. Base qualities were left out, and no much larger clone turns up one base away.

For every bulk PBMC sample, a fixed 350 ng of DNA was loaded. TCR beta CDR3 sequences were amplified from genomic DNA using the immunoSEQ TCRb Assay kit according to manufacturer instructions. The KAPA Library Quantification Kit for Illumina platforms was used to quantify pooled libraries by qPCR. Sequencing of the pooled libraries was done on an Illumina NextSeq 500, with clustering at about 0.55-1.2 pM. For the original study's pipeline: Analysis of the TCR data relied on immunoSEQ ANALYZER and the R LymphoSeq package. A rearrangement efficiency score was calculated as productive divided by the sum of productive and non-productive CDR3 sequences. Clonality was measured with the Gini coefficient and diversity with the Renyi index at alpha=1, and both measures were compared pairwise between timepoints within each patient. In LymphoSeq, clonal relatedness was computed using an edit distance of 3, and repertoire similarity was computed using the Bhattacharyya coefficient. Linear discriminant analysis on week-3 changes in clonality and diversity was built with the R MASS and caret packages to classify response. TCRdb took over this immuneACCESS table, retaining in-frame rearrangements with V and J assigned. Such tables are incomplete; in checked studies, under half of the missing clones stem from an unresolved V gene, and the remainder is unexplained. V and J calls plus clone size are reproduced from that table; the DNA served to infer D and trimming. This sample comprises thousands of clones, roughly nine tenths of them detected only once. Of the sample, 14% to 15% falls within the top ten clones.

Here the sequenced sample was blood, taken from a patient treated with checkpoint blockade. This TCR was sampled from a human donor with melanoma.

This receptor has the CDR3 CASSPSSFGTDTQYF. The DNA is TGTGCCAGCAGCCCCAGTAGCTTCGGCACAGATACGCAGTATTTT. This chain is built from TRBV11-2 and TRBJ2-3; confidence is insufficient to name the D gene. Reading the germline V gene gives CDR1 SGHAT and CDR2 FQNNGV. Cut back by 5 bases and 1 base, the V and J ends lie 13 bases apart. From the cysteine up to the phenylalanine, the CDR3 has a length of 15 residues. The kept DNA is CDR3 alone, 45 bases in frame from the first base.